This T cell receptor (beta chain) was sequenced in a study of T-cell memory formation after mild COVID-19. Study results and limitations: The appearance of some responding clones in pre-infection memory suggested that cross-reactive memory joined. The CD4+ clones that contracted clustered mainly within CM and EM, and the CD8+ clones concentrated in EMRA.

One entry per CDR3 protein results from TCRdb running MiXCR on the 5' RACE reads. Of 130,000 to 150,000 distinct CDR3 sequences detected, under 25% appear once; the ten largest clones hold approximately 2.4%. Trimming took off 0 bases at V and 2 bases at J, with 8 bases between the two ends. The CDR3 spans 14 residues. Looked up from germline, CDR1 is KGHSH and CDR2 is LQKENI. This clonotype was observed a few times. The antigen is not known. The sequenced sample consisted of PBMCs or a T cell subset sorted from them (not recorded which). This clonotype was obtained from an adult woman who had mild COVID-19 (a few samples of this study predate the infection). Cell type and time point are not known. V usage is TRBV18 and J usage is TRBJ2-7; D ambiguous. The CDR3 bases are TGTGCCAGCTCACCACCGACACCCGCCTACGAGCAGTACTTC. As protein: CASSPPTPAYEQYF.